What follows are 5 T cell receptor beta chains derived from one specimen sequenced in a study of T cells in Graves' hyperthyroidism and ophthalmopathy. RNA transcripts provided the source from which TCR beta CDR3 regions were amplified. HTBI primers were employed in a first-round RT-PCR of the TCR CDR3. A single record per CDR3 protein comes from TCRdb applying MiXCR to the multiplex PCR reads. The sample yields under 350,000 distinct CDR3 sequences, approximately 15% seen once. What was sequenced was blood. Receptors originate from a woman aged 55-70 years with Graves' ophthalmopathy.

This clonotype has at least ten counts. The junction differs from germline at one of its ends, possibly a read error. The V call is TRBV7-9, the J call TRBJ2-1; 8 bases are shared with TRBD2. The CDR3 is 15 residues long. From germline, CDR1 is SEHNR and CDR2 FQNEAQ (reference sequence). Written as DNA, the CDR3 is TGTGCCAACAGCTTCGGCGGGAGGCGTAGGAATGAGCAGTTCTTC. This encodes CANSFGGRRRNEQFF.

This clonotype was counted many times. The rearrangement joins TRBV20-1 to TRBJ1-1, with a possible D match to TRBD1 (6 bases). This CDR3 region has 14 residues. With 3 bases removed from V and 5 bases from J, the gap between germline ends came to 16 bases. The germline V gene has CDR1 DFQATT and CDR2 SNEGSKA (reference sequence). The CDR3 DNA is TGCAGTGCTAGGAGATCCAGGGGAGGGACTGAAGCTTTCTTT. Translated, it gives CSARRSRGGTEAFF.

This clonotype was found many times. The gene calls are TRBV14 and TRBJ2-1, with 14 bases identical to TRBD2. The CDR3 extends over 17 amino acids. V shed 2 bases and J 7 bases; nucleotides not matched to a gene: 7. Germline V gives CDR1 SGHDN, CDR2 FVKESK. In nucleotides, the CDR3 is TGTGCCAGCAGCCAATTGGGACTAGCGGGAGTGGAGAATGAGCAGTTCTTC. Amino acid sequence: CASSQLGLAGVENEQFF.

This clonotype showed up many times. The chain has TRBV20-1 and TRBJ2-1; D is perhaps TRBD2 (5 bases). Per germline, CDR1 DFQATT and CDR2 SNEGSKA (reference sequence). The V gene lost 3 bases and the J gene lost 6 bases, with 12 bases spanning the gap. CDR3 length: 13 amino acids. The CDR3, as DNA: TGCAGTGCTAGTTACCGGGATTCCAATGAGCAGTTCTTC. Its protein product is CSASYRDSNEQFF.

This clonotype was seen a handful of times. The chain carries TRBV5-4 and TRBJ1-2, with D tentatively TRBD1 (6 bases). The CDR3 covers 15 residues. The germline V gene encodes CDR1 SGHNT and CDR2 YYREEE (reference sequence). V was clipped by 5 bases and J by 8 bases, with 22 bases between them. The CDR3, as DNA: TGTGCCAGCAGAAATTTCCTTCGGGGGGCGCAGGGCTACACCTTC. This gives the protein CASRNFLRGAQGYTF.